One sample yielded the 17 T cell receptor beta chains listed below, sequenced in a study of OX40 agonist ivuxolimab in advanced cancers. To prepare the library, the immunoSEQ multiplex PCR assay was applied. What TCRdb holds here is the immuneACCESS table cut down to in-frame rearrangements. Part of the clones is not present; checked against another copy, under half of the missing clones reflect an unresolved V gene, and the others are unexplained. The sample data list about 100,000 clones, and under 95% of these were observed just once. Under 0.65% of the sample is taken by the ten largest. Sequenced material: CD4+ or CD8+ T cells sorted from blood, taken in a trial of the OX40 agonist ivuxolimab. The receptors shown here come from an adult with an advanced solid tumor such as melanoma, head and neck, liver or kidney cancer.

The rearrangement joins TRBV5-1 to TRBJ2-5; TRBD2 agrees at 13 bases. Germline-derived CDR1 and CDR2 are SGHRS and YFSETQ. Trimming took 3 bases from V and 5 from J; bases not matched to a gene: 10. The CDR3 runs to 17 residues. The CDR3 sequence is CASSSGLAGVPKETQYF. CDR3 coding DNA: TGCGCCAGCAGCTCTGGACTAGCGGGAGTCCCCAAGGAGACCCAGTACTTC.

The chain joins TRBV5-4 to TRBJ2-1, with a possible D match to TRBD2 (7 bases). The V end lost 3 bases, the J end lost 7 bases, and 17 bases lay between the germline ends. This CDR3 is built from 15 residues. Germline values: CDR1 SGHNT, CDR2 YYREEE (reference sequence). CDR3 DNA: TGTGCCAGCAGCTGGGGGGGGCTTAGCCCGAATGAGCAGTTCTTC. Translation: CASSWGGLSPNEQFF. The whole variable domain, filled in from reference TRBV5-4 and TRBJ2-1, reads ETGVTQSPTHLIKTRGQQVTLRCSSQSGHNTVSWYQQALGQGPQFIFQYYREEENGRGNFPPRFSGLQFPNYSSELNVNALELDDSALYLCASSWGGLSPNEQFFGPGTRLTVL.

This sequence joins TRBV10-3 and TRBJ2-7, with unresolved D. V lost 6 bases and J 1 base, leaving 10 bases between the germline ends. The CDR3 is 13 residues long. Germline V gene lookup returns CDR1 ENHRY and CDR2 SYGVKD. CDR3: CAIRSGRSYEQYF. The CDR3 coding sequence is TGTGCCATCAGATCCGGACGGTCCTACGAGCAGTACTTC.

This sequence joins TRBV5-6 and TRBJ1-1; D is ambiguous. V lost 2 bases and J lost 2, with 13 bases in between. Looked up from germline, CDR1 is SGHDT and CDR2 is YYEEEE. The CDR3 loop spans 15 amino acids. The CDR3 is CASSFLSVINTEAFF. CDR3 DNA sequence: TGTGCCAGCAGCTTCTTGTCGGTCATTAACACTGAAGCTTTCTTT.

Worth noting for this clone: One end of the junction does not line up with germline, which may come from a read error. V usage is TRBV5-6 and J usage is TRBJ2-1; D is uncertain. Germline assignment: CDR1 SGHDT and CDR2 YYEEEE. This CDR3 has 12 amino acids. The CDR3 nucleotides read TGTGCCAGCACCTTGGCTCCTAATGAGCAGTTCTTC. Translation gives CASTLAPNEQFF.

The chain is built from TRBV28 and TRBJ1-3; TRBD1 aligns across 8 bases. In germline, CDR1 is MDHEN, CDR2 SYDVKM. CDR3 length: 14 residues. Losses at the gene ends were 6 bases for V and 5 bases for J; bases not matched to a gene: 6. The CDR3 reads CASSRGQGRNTIYF. In nucleotides, the CDR3 is TGTGCCAGCAGCCGCGGACAGGGCCGAAACACCATATATTTT.

J is TRBJ2-7 and V is TRBV28; 10 nucleotides agree with TRBD2. Germline-derived CDR1 and CDR2 are MDHEN and SYDVKM. V lost 4 bases to trimming and J lost 1 base; unmatched junction nucleotides: 4. This CDR3 has 15 residues. The CDR3: CASSSPSGRSYEQYF. The CDR3 bases are TGTGCCAGCAGTTCGCCTAGCGGGAGATCCTACGAGCAGTACTTC.

This chain uses TRBV10-3 with TRBJ2-1, with TRBD2 matching over 7 bases. CDR1 and CDR2 (germline): ENHRY, SYGVKD. V lost 0 bases and J lost 4; bases outside the gene matches: 3. This CDR3 comprises 15 residues. CDR3: CAISESGTTYNEQFF. In nucleotides, the CDR3 is TGTGCCATCAGTGAGTCGGGGACTACTTACAATGAGCAGTTCTTC.

The J gene is TRBJ2-5, the V gene TRBV5-4; 11 bases are a match to TRBD2. The J segment lost 5 bases and the V segment lost 4 bases, leaving 10 bases of the junction unmatched. Germline V gene lookup returns CDR1 SGHNT and CDR2 YYREEE (reference sequence). This CDR3 region has 16 residues. The CDR3 DNA follows: TGTGCCAGCAGCCATGGACTAGCGGGCCCCTCTGAGACCCAGTACTTC. Translated, it gives CASSHGLAGPSETQYF.

The J gene is TRBJ1-1, the V gene TRBV4-3; 7 bases are a match to TRBD1. V gave up 3 bases and J gave up 2 bases; unmatched junction bases: 6. The CDR3 runs 15 residues. CDR1 and CDR2 from the germline V gene are LGHNA and YSLEER. The CDR3 sequence is CASSHETGSNTEAFF. The CDR3 nucleotides read TGCGCCAGCAGCCACGAGACAGGGTCTAACACTGAAGCTTTCTTT.

The CDR3 region has the DNA TGTGCCAGCAGTTTTCGGCGGTACTATGGCTACACCTTC. Protein product: CASSFRRYYGYTF. This chain uses TRBV28 with TRBJ1-2; D not resolved. V dropped 3 bases and J dropped 3 bases, with 8 bases sitting between them. Germline lookup yields CDR1 MDHEN and CDR2 SYDVKM. The CDR3 runs 13 residues.

The chain employs TRBV18 and TRBJ1-5; D is uncertain. With 9 bases removed from V and 2 bases from J, the gap between germline ends came to 14 bases. The CDR3 totals 14 residues. The germline gives CDR1 KGHSH, CDR2 LQKENI. The CDR3 reads CASSTWGGNQPQHF. CDR3 nucleotides: TGTGCCAGTTCAACCTGGGGAGGCAATCAGCCCCAGCATTTT.

V usage is TRBV5-1 and J usage is TRBJ2-3; 8 nucleotides match TRBD2. J lost 6 bases, V lost 0 bases, and 9 bases had no gene match. The CDR3 runs to 16 residues. Germline V CDR1 and CDR2: SGHRS, YFSETQ. CDR3 loop: CASSLGFPAGEDTQYF. DNA for the CDR3: TGCGCCAGCAGCTTGGGTTTTCCAGCGGGAGAGGATACGCAGTATTTT.

The chain employs TRBV20-1 and TRBJ2-3; D is unclear. CDR1 is DFQATT and CDR2 is SNEGSKA in the germline V gene (reference sequence). This CDR3 has 11 amino acids. With 4 bases removed from V and 0 bases from J, the gap between germline ends came to 2 bases. As DNA, the CDR3 is TGCAGTGCTACCAGCACAGATACGCAGTATTTT. Encoded protein: CSATSTDTQYF.

V is TRBV7-9 and J is TRBJ1-3; a weak D match, TRBD1 (5 bases). This CDR3 comprises 14 residues. Trimming took 5 bases from V and 0 from J, leaving 8 bases between them. Germline V gene sequence: CDR1 SEHNR, CDR2 FQNEAQ (reference sequence). The CDR3 DNA reads TGTGCCAGCAGCAGGGGAGACTCTGGAAACACCATATATTTT. Its protein is CASSRGDSGNTIYF.

This clone was picked up one time. The J gene is TRBJ1-5, the V gene TRBV6-1; unclear D gene. In germline, CDR1 is MNHNS, CDR2 SASEGT. V was clipped by 2 bases and J by 9 bases, with 14 bases between them. This CDR3 region has 14 residues. Here the CDR3 reads CASSEYGSLGPQHF. CDR3 coding DNA: TGTGCCAGCAGTGAATATGGCTCCCTGGGGCCCCAGCATTTT.

The chain links TRBV7-2 to TRBJ2-2; D gene ambiguous. Germline values: CDR1 SGHTA, CDR2 FQGNSA. Trimming cost V 5 bases and J 6 bases, with 16 bases left between them. This CDR3 region has 15 residues. The CDR3: CASSTTATWAGELFF. Here the CDR3 DNA reads TGTGCCAGCAGCACGACCGCCACGTGGGCCGGGGAGCTGTTTTTT.